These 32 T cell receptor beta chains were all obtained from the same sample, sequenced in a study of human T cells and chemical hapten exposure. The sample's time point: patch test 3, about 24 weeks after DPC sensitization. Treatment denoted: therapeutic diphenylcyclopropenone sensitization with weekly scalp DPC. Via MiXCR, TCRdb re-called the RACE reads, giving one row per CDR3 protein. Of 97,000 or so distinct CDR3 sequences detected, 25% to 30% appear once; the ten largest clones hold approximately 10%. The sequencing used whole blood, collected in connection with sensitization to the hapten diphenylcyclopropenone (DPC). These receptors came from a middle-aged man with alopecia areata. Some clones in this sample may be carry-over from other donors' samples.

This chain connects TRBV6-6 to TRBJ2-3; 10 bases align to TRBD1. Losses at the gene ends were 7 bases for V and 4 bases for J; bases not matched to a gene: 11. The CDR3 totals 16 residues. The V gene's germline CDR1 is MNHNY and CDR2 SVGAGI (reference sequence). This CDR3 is CASTLLRDRGADTQYF. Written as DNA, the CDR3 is TGTGCCAGCACCCTACTAAGGGACAGGGGCGCAGATACGCAGTATTTT.

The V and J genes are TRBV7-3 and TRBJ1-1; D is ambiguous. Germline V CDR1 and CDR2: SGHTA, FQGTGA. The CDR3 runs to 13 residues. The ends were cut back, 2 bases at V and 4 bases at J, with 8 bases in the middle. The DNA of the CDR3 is TGTGCCAGCAGCTTACAACGTAGCACTGAAGCTTTCTTT. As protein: CASSLQRSTEAFF.

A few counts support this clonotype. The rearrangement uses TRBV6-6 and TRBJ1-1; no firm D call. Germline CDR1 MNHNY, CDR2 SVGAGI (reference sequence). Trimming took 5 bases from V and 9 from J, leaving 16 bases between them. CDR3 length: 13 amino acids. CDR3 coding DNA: TGTGCCAGCAGTCGCGGGTCAGCGGTGCAAGCTTTCTTT. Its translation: CASSRGSAVQAFF.

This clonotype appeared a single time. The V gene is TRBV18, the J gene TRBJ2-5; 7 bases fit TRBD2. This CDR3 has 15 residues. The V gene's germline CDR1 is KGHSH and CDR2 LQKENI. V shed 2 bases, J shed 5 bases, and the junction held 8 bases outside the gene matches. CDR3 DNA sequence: TGTGCCAGCTCACCAGGACGGGCGGGAGCCGAGACCCAGTACTTC. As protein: CASSPGRAGAETQYF.

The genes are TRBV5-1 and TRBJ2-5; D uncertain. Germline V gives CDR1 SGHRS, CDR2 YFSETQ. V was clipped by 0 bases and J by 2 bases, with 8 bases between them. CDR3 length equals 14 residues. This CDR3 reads CASSLGHYQETQYF. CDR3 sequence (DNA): TGCGCCAGCAGCTTGGGACACTATCAAGAGACCCAGTACTTC.

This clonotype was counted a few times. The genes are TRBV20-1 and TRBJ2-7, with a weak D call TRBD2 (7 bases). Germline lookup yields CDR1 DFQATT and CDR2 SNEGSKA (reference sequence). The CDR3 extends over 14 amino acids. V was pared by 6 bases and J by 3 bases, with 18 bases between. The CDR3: CSAHPGGGGYEQYF. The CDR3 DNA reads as TGCAGTGCCCACCCCGGAGGGGGGGGCTACGAGCAGTACTTC.

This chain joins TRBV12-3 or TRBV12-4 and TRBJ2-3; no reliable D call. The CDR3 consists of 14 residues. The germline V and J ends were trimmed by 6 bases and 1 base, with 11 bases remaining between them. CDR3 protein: CASSDTPGTDTQYF. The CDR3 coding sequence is TGTGCCAGCAGCGACACTCCGGGCACAGATACGCAGTATTTT.

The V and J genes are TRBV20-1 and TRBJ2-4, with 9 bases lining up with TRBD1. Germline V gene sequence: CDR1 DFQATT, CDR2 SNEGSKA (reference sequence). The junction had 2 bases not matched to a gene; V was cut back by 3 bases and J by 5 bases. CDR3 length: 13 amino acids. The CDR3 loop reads CSASGDRENIQYF. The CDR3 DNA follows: TGCAGTGCTAGCGGGGACAGGGAAAACATTCAGTACTTC.

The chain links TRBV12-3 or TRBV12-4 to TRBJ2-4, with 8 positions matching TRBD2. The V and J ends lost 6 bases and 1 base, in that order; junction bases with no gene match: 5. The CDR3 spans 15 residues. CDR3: CASSLWTSAKNIQYF. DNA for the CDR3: TGTGCCAGCAGCCTCTGGACTAGCGCCAAAAACATTCAGTACTTC.

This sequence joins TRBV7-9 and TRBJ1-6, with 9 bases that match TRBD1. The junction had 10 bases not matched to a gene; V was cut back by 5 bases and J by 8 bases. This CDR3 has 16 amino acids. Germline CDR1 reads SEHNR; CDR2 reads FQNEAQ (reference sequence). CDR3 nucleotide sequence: TGTGCCAGCAGCGCCGGGACAGGGAGGGGGGATTCACCCCTCCACTTT. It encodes CASSAGTGRGDSPLHF.

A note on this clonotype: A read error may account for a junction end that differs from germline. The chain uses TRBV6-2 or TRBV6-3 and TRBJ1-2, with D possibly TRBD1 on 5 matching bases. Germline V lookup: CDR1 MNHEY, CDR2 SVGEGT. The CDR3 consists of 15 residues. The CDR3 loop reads CASSYPTGTEYGYNF. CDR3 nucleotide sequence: TGTGCCAGCAGTTACCCCACCGGGACCGAATATGGCTACAACTTC.

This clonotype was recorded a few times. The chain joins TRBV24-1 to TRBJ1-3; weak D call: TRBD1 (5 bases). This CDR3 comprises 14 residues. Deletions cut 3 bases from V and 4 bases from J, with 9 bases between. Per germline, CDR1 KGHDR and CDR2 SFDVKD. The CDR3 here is CATSDPGLGNTIYF. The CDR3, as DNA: TGTGCCACCAGTGATCCAGGGCTCGGAAACACCATATATTTT.

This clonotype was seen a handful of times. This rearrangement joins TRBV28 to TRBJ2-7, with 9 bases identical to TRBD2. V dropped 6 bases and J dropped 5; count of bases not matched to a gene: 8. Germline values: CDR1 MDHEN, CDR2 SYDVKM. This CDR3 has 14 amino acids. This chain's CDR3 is CASRGAGGPHEQYF. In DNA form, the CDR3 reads TGTGCCAGCAGAGGGGCGGGAGGGCCCCACGAGCAGTACTTC.

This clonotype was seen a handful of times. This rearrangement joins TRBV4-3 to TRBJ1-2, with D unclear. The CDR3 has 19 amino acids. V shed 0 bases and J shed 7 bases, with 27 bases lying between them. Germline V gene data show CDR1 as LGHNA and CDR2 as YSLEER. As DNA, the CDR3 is TGCGCCAGCAGCCAAGAGTACCCACAAGGAACCCTCCTAGGGCGTGGCTACACCTTC. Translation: CASSQEYPQGTLLGRGYTF.

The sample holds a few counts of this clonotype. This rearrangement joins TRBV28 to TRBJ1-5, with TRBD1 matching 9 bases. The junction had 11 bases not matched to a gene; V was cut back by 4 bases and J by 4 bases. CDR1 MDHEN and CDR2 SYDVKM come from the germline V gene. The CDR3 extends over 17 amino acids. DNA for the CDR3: TGTGCCAGCAGTTACGTGCGCCGGACAGGGGAAAATCAGCCCCAGCATTTT. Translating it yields CASSYVRRTGENQPQHF.

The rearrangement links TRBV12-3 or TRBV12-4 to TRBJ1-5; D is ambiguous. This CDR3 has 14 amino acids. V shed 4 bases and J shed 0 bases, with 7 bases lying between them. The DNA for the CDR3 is TGTGCCAGCAGTTCCGACACTAGCAATCAGCCCCAGCATTTT. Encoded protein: CASSSDTSNQPQHF.

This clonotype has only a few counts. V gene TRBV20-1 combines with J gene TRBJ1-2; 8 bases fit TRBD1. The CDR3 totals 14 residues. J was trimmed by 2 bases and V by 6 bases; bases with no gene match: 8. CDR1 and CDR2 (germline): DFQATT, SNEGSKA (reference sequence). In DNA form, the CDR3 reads TGCAGTGCGGCAGGGGGCCTGGACAACTATGGCTACACCTTC. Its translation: CSAAGGLDNYGYTF.

This CDR3 reads CASSFRGLAGDEQYF. The CDR3, as DNA: TGTGCCAGCAGCTTCCGGGGACTAGCGGGAGATGAGCAGTACTTC. The chain joins TRBV7-2 to TRBJ2-7; TRBD2 aligns across 14 bases. V lost 3 bases to trimming and J lost 7 bases; unmatched junction nucleotides: 5. CDR1 SGHTA and CDR2 FQGNSA come from the germline V gene. The CDR3 runs 15 residues. Filled out from reference TRBV7-2 and TRBJ2-7, the complete variable domain reads GAGVSQSPSNKVTEKGKDVELRCDPISGHTALYWYRQSLGQGLEFLIYFQGNSAPDKSGLPSDRFSAERTGGSVSTLTIQRTQQEDSAVYLCASSFRGLAGDEQYFGPGTRLTVT.

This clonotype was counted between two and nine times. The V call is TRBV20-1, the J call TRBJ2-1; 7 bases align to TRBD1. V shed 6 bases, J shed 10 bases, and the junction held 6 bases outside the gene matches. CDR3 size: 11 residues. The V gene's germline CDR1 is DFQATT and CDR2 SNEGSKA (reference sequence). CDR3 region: CSARQGLEQFF. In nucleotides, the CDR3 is TGCAGTGCCAGACAGGGTTTGGAGCAGTTCTTC.

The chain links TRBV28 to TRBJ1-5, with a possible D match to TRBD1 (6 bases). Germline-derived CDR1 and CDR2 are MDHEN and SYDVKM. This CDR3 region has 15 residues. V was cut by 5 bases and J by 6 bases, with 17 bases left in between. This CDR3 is CASSPIIQGRQPQHF. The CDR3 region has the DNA TGTGCCAGCAGTCCGATAATACAGGGTCGTCAGCCCCAGCATTTT.

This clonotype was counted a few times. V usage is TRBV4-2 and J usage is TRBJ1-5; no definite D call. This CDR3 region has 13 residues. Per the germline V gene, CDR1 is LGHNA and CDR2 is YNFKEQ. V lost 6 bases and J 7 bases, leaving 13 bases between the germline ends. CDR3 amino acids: CASSFGLDQPQHF. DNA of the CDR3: TGTGCCAGCAGTTTCGGACTGGACCAGCCCCAGCATTTT.

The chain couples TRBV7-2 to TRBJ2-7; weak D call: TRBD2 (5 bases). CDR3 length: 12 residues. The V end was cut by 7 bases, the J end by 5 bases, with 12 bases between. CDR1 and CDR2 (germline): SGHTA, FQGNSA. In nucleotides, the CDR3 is TGTGCCAGCAACCTAGCAGGTGACGAGCAGTACTTC. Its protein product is CASNLAGDEQYF. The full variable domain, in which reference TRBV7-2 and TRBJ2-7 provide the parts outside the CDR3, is GAGVSQSPSNKVTEKGKDVELRCDPISGHTALYWYRQSLGQGLEFLIYFQGNSAPDKSGLPSDRFSAERTGGSVSTLTIQRTQQEDSAVYLCASNLAGDEQYFGPGTRLTVT.

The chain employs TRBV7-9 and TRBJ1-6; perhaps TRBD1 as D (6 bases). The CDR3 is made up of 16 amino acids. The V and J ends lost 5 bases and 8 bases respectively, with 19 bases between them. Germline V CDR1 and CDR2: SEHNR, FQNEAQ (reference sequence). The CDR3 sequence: CASSRWTVGGDSPLHF. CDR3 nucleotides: TGTGCCAGCAGCCGATGGACAGTGGGGGGGGATTCACCCCTCCACTTT. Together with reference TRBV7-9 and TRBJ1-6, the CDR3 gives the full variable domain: DTGVSQNPRHKITKRGQNVTFRCDPISEHNRLYWYRQTLGQGPEFLTYFQNEAQLEKSRLLSDRFSAERPKGSFSTLEIQRTEQGDSAMYLCASSRWTVGGDSPLHFGNGTRLTVT.

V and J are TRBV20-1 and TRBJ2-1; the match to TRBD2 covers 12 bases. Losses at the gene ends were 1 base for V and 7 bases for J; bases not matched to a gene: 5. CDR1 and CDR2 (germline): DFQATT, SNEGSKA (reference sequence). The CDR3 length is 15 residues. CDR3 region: CSARALAGGLNEQFF. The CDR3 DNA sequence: TGCAGTGCTAGAGCCCTAGCGGGAGGGCTTAATGAGCAGTTCTTC.

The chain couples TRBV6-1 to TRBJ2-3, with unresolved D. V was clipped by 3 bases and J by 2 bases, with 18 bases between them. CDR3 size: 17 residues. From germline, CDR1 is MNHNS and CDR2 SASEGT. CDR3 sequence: CASSDPSESLNTDTQYF. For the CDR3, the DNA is TGTGCCAGCAGTGACCCCTCCGAGTCCCTGAACACAGATACGCAGTATTTT.

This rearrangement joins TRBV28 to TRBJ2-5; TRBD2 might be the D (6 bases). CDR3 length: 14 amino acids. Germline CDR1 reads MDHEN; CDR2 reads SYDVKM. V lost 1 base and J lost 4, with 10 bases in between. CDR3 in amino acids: CASSLSGVGETQYF. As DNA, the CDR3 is TGTGCCAGCAGTTTATCGGGAGTGGGAGAGACCCAGTACTTC.

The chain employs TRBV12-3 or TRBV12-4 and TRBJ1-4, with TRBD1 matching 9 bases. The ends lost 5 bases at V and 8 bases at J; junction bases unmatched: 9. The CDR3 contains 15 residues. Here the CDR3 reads CASSRDGQGTEKLFF. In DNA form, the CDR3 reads TGTGCCAGCAGTCGAGATGGACAGGGGACGGAAAAACTGTTTTTT.

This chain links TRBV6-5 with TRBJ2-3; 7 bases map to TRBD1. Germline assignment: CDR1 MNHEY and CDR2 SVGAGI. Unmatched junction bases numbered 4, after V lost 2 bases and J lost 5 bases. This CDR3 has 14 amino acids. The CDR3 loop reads CASSYRGPEDTQYF. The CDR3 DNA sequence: TGTGCCAGCAGTTACAGGGGGCCAGAAGATACGCAGTATTTT.

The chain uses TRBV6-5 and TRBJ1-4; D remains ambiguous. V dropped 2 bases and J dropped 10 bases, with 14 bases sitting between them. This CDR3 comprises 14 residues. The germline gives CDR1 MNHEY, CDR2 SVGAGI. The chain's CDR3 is CASSYVGGERKLFF. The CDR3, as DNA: TGTGCCAGCAGTTACGTGGGAGGAGAGAGAAAACTGTTTTTT.

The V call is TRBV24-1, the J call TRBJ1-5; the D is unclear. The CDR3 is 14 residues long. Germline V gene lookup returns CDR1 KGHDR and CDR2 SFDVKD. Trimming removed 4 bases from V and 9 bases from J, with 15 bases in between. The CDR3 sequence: CATSDPSGPPPQHF. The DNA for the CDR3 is TGTGCCACCAGTGACCCATCTGGACCGCCGCCCCAGCATTTT.

The CDR3 reads CASSLARGEQYF. CDR3 in DNA: TGTGCCAGCAGCTTAGCACGGGGCGAGCAGTACTTC. The J gene is TRBJ2-7, the V gene TRBV7-8; perhaps TRBD2 as D (5 bases). The V end lost 0 bases, the J end lost 6 bases, and 6 bases lay between the germline ends. Germline values: CDR1 SGHVS, CDR2 FQNEAQ. CDR3 length equals 12 residues.

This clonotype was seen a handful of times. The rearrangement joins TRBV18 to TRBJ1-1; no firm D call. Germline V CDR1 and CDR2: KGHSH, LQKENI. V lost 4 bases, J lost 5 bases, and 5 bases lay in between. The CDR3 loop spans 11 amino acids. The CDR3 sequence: CASSRPTEAFF. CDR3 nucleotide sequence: TGTGCCAGCTCACGACCAACTGAAGCTTTCTTT.